This TCR beta chain was sequenced during a study of OX40 agonist ivuxolimab in advanced cancers. As for the study more broadly: Ivuxolimab was a fully human IgG2 agonistic monoclonal antibody targeting the costimulatory receptor OX40 (CD134). Patients were allowed to have had prior anti-PD-1, anti-PD-L1 or anti-CTLA-4 therapy, and about 40% of the dose-escalation patients had been treated with checkpoint inhibitors. Peripheral TCRbeta sequencing was intended to test whether TCR sequence diversity was altered and clonal T-cell expansion was caused by ivuxolimab. The paper reports the monotherapy dose-escalation portion (N = 52 patients) of the phase I ivuxolimab trial. Intravenous ivuxolimab was administered to patients every 2 weeks at six dose levels: 0.01, 0.1, 0.3, 1.5, 3 and 10 mg/kg. The dose-escalation cohort was about 87% male with a mean age of around 62 years, ranging from about 23 to 85. Among the roughly 54 dose-escalation patients, approximately 20 had hepatocellular carcinoma, roughly 15 melanoma, 9 renal cell carcinoma and 9 head and neck cancer. Three dose-escalation patients achieved partial responses, one with hepatocellular carcinoma and two with cutaneous melanoma.

The trial excluded patients who had a history of autoimmune disease or were on systemic immunosuppression. Peripheral blood for TCR sequencing was drawn from every dose cohort at baseline, at cycle 4 day 1 and at cycle 7 day 1. Samples came from an open-label, multicenter, first-in-human phase I dose-escalation trial of ivuxolimab. The trial enrolled adults with locally advanced or metastatic head and neck squamous cell, hepatocellular, melanoma or renal cell carcinoma. Before TCR sequencing, CD4+ T cells and CD8+ T cells from peripheral blood were sorted into separate populations. The CDR3 runs 14 amino acids, cysteine and phenylalanine included. Only CDR3 DNA is held: 42 bases, read in frame from base 1. V is pruned by 6 bases and J by 11 bases, leaving 8 bases of the junction without a gene match. The germline V gene yields WSHSY for CDR1 and SAAADI for CDR2. Worth noting for this clone: Its antigen remains unidentified. Qualities for individual bases were not recorded, and no much larger clone is one base off.

Overall results and qualifications from the work: The antigen specificity of the peripheral T cells that underwent clonal expansion was not determined. In the 0.1-3.0 mg/kg groups, partial responders were among the patients with the lowest normalized peripheral clonal expansion, particularly in CD8+ T cells. Low levels of normalized T-cell clonal expansion were also seen in some nonresponding patients. After ivuxolimab, expanded clones were on average more numerous among CD8+ T cells than among CD4+ T cells. At doses from 0.1 to 3.0 mg/kg, clonal expansion was seen in both CD4+ and CD8+ blood T cells between baseline and week 6.

Genomic DNA was extracted from sorted cells for sequencing of the TCRbeta CDR3 region. The immunoSEQ Assay was used to sequence the TCRbeta CDR3 regions. The clones in this table, taken by TCRdb from immuneACCESS, are in-frame only. Not every clone is retained; where verified, under half of the shortfall comes from an unresolved V gene, and the cause of the rest is unknown. The sample records more than 55,000 clones, 70% to 90% of which are singletons. Clones ranked in the top ten supply more than 9.5% of the sample. The origin of this receptor is an adult with an advanced solid tumor such as melanoma, head and neck, liver or kidney cancer. This chain joins TRBV10-2 to TRBJ2-3; 13 bases in between match TRBD2. Sequences were derived from CD4+ or CD8+ T cells sorted from blood, sampled in a trial of the OX40 agonist ivuxolimab. Read as DNA, the sequence is TGCGCCAGCAGGACTAGCGGGGGGCCTATTGAGCAGTATTTT. Its product reads: CASRTSGGPIEQYF.